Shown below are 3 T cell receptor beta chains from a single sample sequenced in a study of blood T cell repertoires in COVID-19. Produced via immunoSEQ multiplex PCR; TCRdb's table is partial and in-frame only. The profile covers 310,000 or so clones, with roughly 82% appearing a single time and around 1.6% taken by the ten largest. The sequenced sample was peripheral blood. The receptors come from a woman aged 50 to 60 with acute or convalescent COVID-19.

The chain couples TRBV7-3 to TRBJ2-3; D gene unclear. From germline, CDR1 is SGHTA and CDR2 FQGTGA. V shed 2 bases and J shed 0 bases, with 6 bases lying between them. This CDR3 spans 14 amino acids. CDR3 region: CASSLAASTDTQYF. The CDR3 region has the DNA TGTGCCAGCAGCTTAGCGGCTAGCACAGATACGCAGTATTTT.

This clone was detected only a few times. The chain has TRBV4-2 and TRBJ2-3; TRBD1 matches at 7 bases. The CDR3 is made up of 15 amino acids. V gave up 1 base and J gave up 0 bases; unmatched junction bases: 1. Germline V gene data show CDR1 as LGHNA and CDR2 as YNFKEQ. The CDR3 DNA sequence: TGTGCCAGCAGCCAAGCGGACAGGAGCACAGATACGCAGTATTTT. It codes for CASSQADRSTDTQYF.

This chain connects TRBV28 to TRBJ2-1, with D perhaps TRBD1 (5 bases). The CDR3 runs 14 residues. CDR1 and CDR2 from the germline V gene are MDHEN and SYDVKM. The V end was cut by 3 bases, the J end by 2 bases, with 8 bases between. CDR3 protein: CASSFVRAYNEQFF. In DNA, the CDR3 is TGTGCCAGCAGTTTTGTCAGGGCCTACAATGAGCAGTTCTTC.